This T cell receptor beta chain was sequenced during a study of OX40 agonist ivuxolimab in advanced cancers. About the full investigation: Ivuxolimab was an agonistic, fully human IgG2 monoclonal antibody directed against OX40 (CD134), a costimulatory receptor. Intravenous ivuxolimab was administered to patients every 2 weeks at six dose levels: 0.01, 0.1, 0.3, 1.5, 3 and 10 mg/kg. Of the 52 patients in dose escalation, 19 had hepatocellular carcinoma, about 15 had melanoma, 9 had renal cell carcinoma and 9 had head and neck cancer. In the dose-escalation cohort, roughly 80% of patients were male, and the mean age was approximately 60 years, with a range of about 23 to 85. Patients were allowed to have had prior anti-PD-1, anti-PD-L1 or anti-CTLA-4 therapy, and 30% to 40% of the dose-escalation patients had been treated with checkpoint inhibitors. Partial responses occurred in three dose-escalation patients, of whom one had hepatocellular carcinoma and two had cutaneous melanoma. The purpose of peripheral TCRbeta sequencing was to test whether ivuxolimab changed TCR sequence diversity and led to clonal T-cell expansion. The monotherapy dose-escalation portion (N ≈ 50 patients) of the phase I ivuxolimab trial is reported in the paper.

Comments on this clone: Its antigen remains unidentified. Per-base qualities were not stored, and no clone one base away is much larger.

Patients with autoimmune disease history or receiving systemic immunosuppression were excluded from the trial. In every dose cohort, peripheral blood was drawn for TCR sequencing at baseline, cycle 4 day 1, and cycle 7 day 1. The samples were drawn from a first-in-human, open-label, multicenter phase I dose-escalation trial of ivuxolimab. Adults with locally advanced or metastatic melanoma, renal cell, hepatocellular, or head and neck squamous cell carcinoma were enrolled in the trial. CD4+ and CD8+ T cells were sorted separately from peripheral blood before TCR sequencing. The germline V gene specifies SGHTA as CDR1 and FQGNSA as CDR2. The CDR3 contains 15 residues, cysteine and phenylalanine counted. Here the CDR3 DNA is all that survives: 45 bases in frame from base 1. V sheds 5 bases and J sheds 2 bases, leaving 13 bases between their ends. To sequence the TCRbeta CDR3 region, genomic DNA was isolated from the sorted cells. The immunoSEQ Assay was used to sequence the TCRbeta CDR3 regions. The table comes from immuneACCESS by way of TCRdb, which keeps in-frame sequences with V and J called. Part of the clones is missing from these tables; in studies checked, under half for an unresolved V gene and the rest for unknown reasons. The sample has about 24,000 clones on record, approximately 80% of them singletons. The ten most abundant clones make up less than 20% of the sample.

What the work shows at the level of the full study, not this receptor alone: The antigen specificity of the peripheral T cells that underwent clonal expansion was not determined. Low levels of normalized T-cell clonal expansion were also seen in some nonresponding patients. At doses of 0.1 to 3.0 mg/kg, clonal expansion of both CD4+ and CD8+ T cells in blood was seen between baseline and week 6. In partial responders in the 0.1-3.0 mg/kg groups, normalized peripheral clonal expansion was found to be among the lowest, especially among CD8+ T cells. On average, CD8+ T cells showed more expanded clones than CD4+ T cells after ivuxolimab.

The clonotype was recovered from an adult with an advanced solid tumor such as melanoma, head and neck, liver or kidney cancer. The rearrangement joined TRBV7-2 to TRBJ2-1, and the D gene may be TRBD2, 6 bases matching. The sequencing here drew on CD4+ or CD8+ T cells sorted from blood, taken in a trial of the OX40 agonist ivuxolimab. The CDR3 in this case is CASSRVAEPYNEQFF. In nucleotides, the sequence is TGTGCCAGCAGCAGAGTAGCGGAACCCTACAATGAGCAGTTCTTC.